The clone carrying this TCR beta chain was recorded a few times. Its antigen remains unknown. The sample originates from a study of shared clonotypes between healthy human individuals. The study's findings and limits: The sharing of 5% to 6.5% of naive CD4 clonotypes was seen across a handful of donors. It was the few donors that limited the genetic and exposure-history diversity represented. An expected dependence of interdonor clonotype sharing on sequencing depth was noted.

Original processing methods: Junction-only immunoSEQ data arrived without quality scores, meaning filtering differed. Only in-frame clones appear in the TCRdb table, and some are missing; sequencing was by immunoSEQ multiplex PCR. V and J calls and clone size come straight from that table; D and trimming were deduced from the DNA. The sample includes approximately 980,000 clones, 60% to 85% of them seen just once. Trimming left V 3 bases short and J 4 bases short, with 13 bases between. The CDR3 is 14 residues long. Germline V lookup: CDR1 SGHRS, CDR2 YFSETQ. This sequence originates from a man younger than 35 in good health. This chain links TRBV5-1 with TRBJ2-5; perhaps TRBD1 as D (7 bases). The sequencing sample was made of memory CD4+ T cells sorted from blood. Indicated subset: CD45RA-negative fraction. Here the CDR3 reads CASSWRDSRETQYF. The CDR3 DNA is TGCGCCAGCAGCTGGCGGGACAGCCGAGAGACCCAGTACTTC. Based on the CDR3 plus reference TRBV5-1 and TRBJ2-5, the full variable domain is KAGVTQTPRYLIKTRGQQVTLSCSPISGHRSVSWYQQTPGQGLQFLFEYFSETQRNKGNFPGRFSGRQFSNSRSEMNVSTLELGDSALYLCASSWRDSRETQYFGPGTRLLVL.